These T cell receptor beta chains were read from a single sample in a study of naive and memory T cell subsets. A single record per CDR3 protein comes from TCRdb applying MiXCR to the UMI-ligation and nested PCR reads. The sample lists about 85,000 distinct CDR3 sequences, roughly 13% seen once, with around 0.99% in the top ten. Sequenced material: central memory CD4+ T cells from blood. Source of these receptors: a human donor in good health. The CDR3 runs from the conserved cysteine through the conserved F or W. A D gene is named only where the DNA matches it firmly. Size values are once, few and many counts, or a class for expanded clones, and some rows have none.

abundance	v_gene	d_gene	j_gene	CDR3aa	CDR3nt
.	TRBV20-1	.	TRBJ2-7	CSARDPTGYEQYF	TGCAGTGCTAGAGATCCGACAGGCTACGAGCAGTACTTC
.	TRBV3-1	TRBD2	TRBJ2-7	CASSQATSAQEQYF	TGTGCCAGCAGCCAAGCCACTAGCGCGCAAGAGCAGTACTTC
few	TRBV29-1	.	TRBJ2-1	CSVKSRDQTPQEQFF	TGCAGCGTTAAGTCGCGGGACCAAACCCCCCAGGAGCAGTTCTTC
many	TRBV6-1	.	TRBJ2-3	CASSATRYTQYF	TGTGCCAGCAGTGCGACGCGGTATACGCAGTATTTT
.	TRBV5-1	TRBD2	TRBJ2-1	CASSLAPSGRESEQFF	TGCGCCAGCAGCTTGGCTCCTAGCGGGAGGGAGAGTGAGCAGTTCTTC
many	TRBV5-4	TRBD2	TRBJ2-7	CASSLSGGGSSYEQYF	TGTGCCAGCAGCTTGTCTGGGGGAGGGAGTTCTTACGAGCAGTACTTC
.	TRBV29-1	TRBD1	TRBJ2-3	CSVSGTGSPDTQYF	TGCAGCGTCTCCGGGACAGGGTCTCCAGATACGCAGTATTTT
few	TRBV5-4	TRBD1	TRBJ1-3	CASSHRQGRYGNTIYF	TGTGCCAGCAGCCATAGACAGGGGCGGTACGGAAACACCATATATTTT
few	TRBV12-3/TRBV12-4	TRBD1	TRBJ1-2	CASRSSDRGYDGYTF	TGTGCCAGCAGATCCTCGGACAGGGGGTACGATGGCTACACCTTC
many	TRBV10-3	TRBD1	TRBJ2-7	CAISASTGTGIYEQYF	TGTGCCATCAGTGCGTCGACCGGGACAGGGATCTACGAGCAGTACTTC
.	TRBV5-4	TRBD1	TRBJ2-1	CASSPTGGFYNEQFF	TGTGCCAGCAGCCCCACAGGGGGTTTCTACAATGAGCAGTTCTTC
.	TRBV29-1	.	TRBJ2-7	CSVVILASPYEQYF	TGCAGCGTTGTCATCCTCGCCAGTCCCTACGAGCAGTACTTC
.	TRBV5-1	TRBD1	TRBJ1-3	CASSSGQAQTNTIYF	TGCGCCAGCAGCTCGGGACAGGCCCAAACAAACACCATATATTTT
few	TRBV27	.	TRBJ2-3	CASSLRQARTDTQYF	TGTGCCAGCAGTCTGAGACAGGCTCGCACAGATACGCAGTATTTT
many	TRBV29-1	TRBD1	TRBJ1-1	CSGDRAENTEAFF	TGCAGCGGGGACAGGGCCGAGAACACTGAAGCTTTCTTT
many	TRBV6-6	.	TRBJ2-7	CASRRDTTYEQYF	TGTGCCAGCAGAAGAGATACAACCTACGAGCAGTACTTC
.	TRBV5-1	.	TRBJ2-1	CASSLDIGIEQFF	TGCGCCAGCAGCTTGGACATCGGTATCGAGCAGTTCTTC
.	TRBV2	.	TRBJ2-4	CASSDDLNSIQYF	TGTGCCAGCAGTGACGACTTGAATTCCATTCAGTACTTC
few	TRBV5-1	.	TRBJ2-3	CASSPQADTQYF	TGCGCCAGCAGTCCCCAGGCGGATACGCAGTATTTT
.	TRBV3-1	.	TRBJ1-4	CASSQDGAGMREKLFF	TGTGCCAGCAGCCAAGACGGGGCAGGGATGAGGGAAAAACTGTTTTTT
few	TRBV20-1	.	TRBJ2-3	CSADTNPVDTRYF	TGCAGTGCTGATACGAACCCCGTAGATACGCGGTATTTT
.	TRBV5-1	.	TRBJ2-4	CASRDTTLKNIQYF	TGCGCCAGCCGGGACACCACTTTAAAAAACATTCAGTACTTC
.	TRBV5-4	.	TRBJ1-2	CASSLARSNYGYTF	TGTGCCAGCAGCTTGGCACGGAGTAACTATGGCTACACCTTC
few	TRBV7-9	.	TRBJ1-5	CASSEGLGTQHF	TGTGCCAGCAGCGAGGGGTTAGGGACCCAGCATTTT
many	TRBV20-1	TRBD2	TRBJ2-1	CSARGLAGIGEQFF	TGCAGTGCTAGAGGGCTAGCGGGGATCGGTGAGCAGTTCTTC
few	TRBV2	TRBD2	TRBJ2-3	CASSPSGRDSDTQYF	TGTGCCAGCAGTCCTAGCGGGAGGGACTCAGATACGCAGTATTTT
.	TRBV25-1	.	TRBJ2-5	CASSWTAFGAQYF	TGTGCCAGCAGCTGGACTGCCTTTGGGGCCCAGTACTTC
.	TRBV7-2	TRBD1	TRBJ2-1	CASSLKSSGGVFF	TGTGCCAGCAGCCTCAAGAGTTCAGGGGGCGTATTCTTC
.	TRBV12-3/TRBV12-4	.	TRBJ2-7	CASSAGGGRYEQYF	TGTGCCAGCAGTGCAGGGGGCGGGAGGTACGAGCAGTACTTC
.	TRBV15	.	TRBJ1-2	CATSRDNWDGVYGYTF	TGTGCCACCAGCAGAGACAACTGGGACGGAGTTTATGGCTACACCTTC
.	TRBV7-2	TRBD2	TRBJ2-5	CASSQGTSGVCTETQYF	TGTGCCAGCAGCCAGGGGACTAGCGGGGTCTGTACGGAGACCCAGTACTTC
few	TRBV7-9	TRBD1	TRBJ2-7	CASSAGTGRSYEQYF	TGTGCCAGCAGCGCCGGGACAGGGCGCTCCTACGAGCAGTACTTC
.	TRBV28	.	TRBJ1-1	CASSLLSQGMVTEAFF	TGTGCCAGCAGTTTATTGTCTCAGGGAATGGTAACTGAAGCTTTCTTT
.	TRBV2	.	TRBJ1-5	CASKESYSNQPQHF	TGTGCCAGCAAGGAGAGTTACAGCAATCAGCCCCAGCATTTT
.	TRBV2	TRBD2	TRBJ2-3	CACQTSGRSDTQYF	TGTGCCTGCCAGACTAGCGGGAGGTCGGATACGCAGTATTTT
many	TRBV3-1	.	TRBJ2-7	CASSRTSIAYEQYF	TGTGCCAGCAGCCGTACTAGTATCGCCTACGAGCAGTACTTC
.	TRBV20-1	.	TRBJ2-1	CSAMESSYNEQFF	TGCAGTGCGATGGAGAGCTCCTACAATGAGCAGTTCTTC
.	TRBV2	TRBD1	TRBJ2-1	CASSDGQGNEQFF	TGTGCCAGCAGTGACGGACAGGGGAATGAGCAGTTCTTC
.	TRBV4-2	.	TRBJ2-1	CASSLQGDPYNEQFF	TGTGCCAGCAGCCTGCAGGGCGACCCCTACAATGAGCAGTTCTTC
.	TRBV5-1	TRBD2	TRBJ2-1	CASSTALAGPPNEQFF	TGCGCCAGCAGCACAGCTCTAGCGGGGCCCCCCAATGAGCAGTTCTTC
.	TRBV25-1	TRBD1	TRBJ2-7	CASSDRGQGGREQYF	TGTGCCAGCAGTGATAGGGGACAGGGCGGACGCGAGCAGTACTTC
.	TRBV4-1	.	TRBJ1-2	CASSQRSRDRPGYTF	TGCGCCAGCAGCCAAAGGTCCCGCGACCGCCCCGGCTACACCTTC
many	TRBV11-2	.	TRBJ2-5	CASSMSRRGGETQYF	TGTGCCAGCAGCATGTCCCGGCGGGGAGGAGAGACCCAGTACTTC
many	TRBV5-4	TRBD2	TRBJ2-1	CASSKSGMYNEQFF	TGTGCCAGCAGCAAAAGCGGGATGTACAATGAGCAGTTCTTC
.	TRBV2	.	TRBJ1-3	CASKEGEGNTIYF	TGTGCCAGCAAGGAGGGCGAAGGAAACACCATATATTTT
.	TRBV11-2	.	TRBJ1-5	CASSFNSDSNQPQHF	TGTGCCAGCAGCTTTAATTCGGACAGCAATCAGCCCCAGCATTTT
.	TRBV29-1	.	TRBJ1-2	CSAGGGRDGYTF	TGCAGCGCGGGGGGGGGGCGAGATGGCTACACCTTC
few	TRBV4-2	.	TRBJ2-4	CASSPTGGAAYAIQYF	TGTGCCAGCAGCCCCACCGGGGGAGCGGCCTATGCCATTCAGTACTTC
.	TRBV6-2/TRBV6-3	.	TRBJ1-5	CASSFGQYSNQPQHF	TGTGCCAGCAGTTTCGGACAGTATAGCAATCAGCCCCAGCATTTT
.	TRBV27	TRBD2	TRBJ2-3	CASSPGLAGVVQYF	TGTGCCAGCAGTCCGGGACTAGCGGGAGTTGTGCAGTATTTT
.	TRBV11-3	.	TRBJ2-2	CASGHSNTGELFF	TGTGCCAGCGGACACTCGAACACCGGGGAGCTGTTTTTT
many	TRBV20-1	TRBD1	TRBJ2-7	CSARDNRGTEQYF	TGCAGTGCTAGAGATAACAGGGGGACCGAGCAGTACTTC
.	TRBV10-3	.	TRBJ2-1	CAIGESDISYNEQFF	TGTGCCATCGGCGAGTCGGACATCTCCTACAATGAGCAGTTCTTC
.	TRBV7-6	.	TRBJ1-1	CASSFWVNTEAFF	TGTGCCAGCAGCTTCTGGGTGAACACTGAAGCTTTCTTT